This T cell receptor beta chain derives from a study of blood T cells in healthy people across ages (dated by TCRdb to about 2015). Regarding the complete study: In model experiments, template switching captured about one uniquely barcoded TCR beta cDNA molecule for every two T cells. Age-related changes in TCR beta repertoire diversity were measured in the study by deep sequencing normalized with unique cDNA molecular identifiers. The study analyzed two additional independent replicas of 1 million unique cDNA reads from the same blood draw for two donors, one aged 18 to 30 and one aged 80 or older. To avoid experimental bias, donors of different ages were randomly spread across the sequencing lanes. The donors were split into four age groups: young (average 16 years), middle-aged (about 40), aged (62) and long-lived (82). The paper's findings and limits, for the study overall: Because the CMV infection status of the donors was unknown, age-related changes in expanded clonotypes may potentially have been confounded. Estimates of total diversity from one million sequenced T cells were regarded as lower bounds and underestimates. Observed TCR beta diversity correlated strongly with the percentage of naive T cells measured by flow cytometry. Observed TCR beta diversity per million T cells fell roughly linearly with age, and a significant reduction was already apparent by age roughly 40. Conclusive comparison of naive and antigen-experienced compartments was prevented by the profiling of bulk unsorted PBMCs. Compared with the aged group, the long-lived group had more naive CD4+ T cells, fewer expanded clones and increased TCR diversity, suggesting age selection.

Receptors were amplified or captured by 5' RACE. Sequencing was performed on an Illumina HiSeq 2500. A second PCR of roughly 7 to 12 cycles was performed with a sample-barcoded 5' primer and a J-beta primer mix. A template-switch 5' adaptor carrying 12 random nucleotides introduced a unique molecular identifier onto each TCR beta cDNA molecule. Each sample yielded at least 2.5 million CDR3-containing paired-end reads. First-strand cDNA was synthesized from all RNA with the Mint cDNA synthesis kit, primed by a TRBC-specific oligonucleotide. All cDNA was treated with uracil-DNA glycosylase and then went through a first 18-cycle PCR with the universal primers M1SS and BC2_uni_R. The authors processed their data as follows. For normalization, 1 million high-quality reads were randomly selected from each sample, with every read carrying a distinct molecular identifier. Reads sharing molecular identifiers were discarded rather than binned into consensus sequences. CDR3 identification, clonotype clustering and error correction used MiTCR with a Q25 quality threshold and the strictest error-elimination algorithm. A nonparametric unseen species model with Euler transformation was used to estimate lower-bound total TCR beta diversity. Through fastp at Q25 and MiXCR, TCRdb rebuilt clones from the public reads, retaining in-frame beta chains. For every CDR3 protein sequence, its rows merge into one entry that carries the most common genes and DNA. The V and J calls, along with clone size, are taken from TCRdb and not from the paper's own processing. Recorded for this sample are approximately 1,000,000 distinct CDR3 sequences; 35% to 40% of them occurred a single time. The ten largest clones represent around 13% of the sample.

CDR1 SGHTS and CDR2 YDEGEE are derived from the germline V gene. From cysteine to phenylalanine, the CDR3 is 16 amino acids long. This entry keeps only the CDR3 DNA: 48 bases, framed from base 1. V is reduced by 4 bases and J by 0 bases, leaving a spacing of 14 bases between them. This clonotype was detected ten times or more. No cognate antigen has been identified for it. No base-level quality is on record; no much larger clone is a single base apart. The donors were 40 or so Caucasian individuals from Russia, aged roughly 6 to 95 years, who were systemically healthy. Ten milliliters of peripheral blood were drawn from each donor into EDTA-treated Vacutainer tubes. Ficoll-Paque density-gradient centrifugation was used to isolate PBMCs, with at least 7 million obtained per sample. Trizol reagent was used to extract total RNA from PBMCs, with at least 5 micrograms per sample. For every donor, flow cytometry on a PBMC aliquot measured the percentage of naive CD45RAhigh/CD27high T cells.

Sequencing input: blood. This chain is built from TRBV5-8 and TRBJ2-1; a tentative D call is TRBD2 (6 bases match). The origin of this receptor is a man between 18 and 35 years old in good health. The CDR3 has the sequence CASSVHPGLSYNEQFF. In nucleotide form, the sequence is TGTGCCAGCAGCGTCCACCCGGGACTCTCCTACAATGAGCAGTTCTTC.